A single sample is the source of the 2 T cell receptor beta chains below, sequenced in a study of T cell changes during pregnancy in multiple sclerosis. Sequencing was performed with immunoSEQ multiplex PCR; in TCRdb, only in-frame clones are kept and a portion is missing. The table shows about 83,000 clones, with about 89% occurring only once. This specimen was PBMCs, taken in the first trimester of pregnancy. These receptors all stem from a female donor in good health, serving as a control in a pregnancy study. Some clones in this sample may be carry-over from other donors' samples.

The rearrangement uses TRBV7-2 and TRBJ2-7; 10 nucleotides align to TRBD2. From germline, CDR1 is SGHTA and CDR2 FQGNSA. CDR3 size: 15 residues. The V and J ends lost 6 bases and 6 bases, in that order; junction bases with no gene match: 11. In DNA form, the CDR3 reads TGTGCCAGCAGTCAGGGGCCTAGCGGGAGCCGCGAGCAGTACTTC. Translated: CASSQGPSGSREQYF.

This rearrangement joins TRBV19 to TRBJ2-3; 9 bases are shared with TRBD2. With V trimmed by 2 bases and J by 9 bases, 18 bases remained unmatched. Per the germline V gene, CDR1 is LNHDA and CDR2 is SQIVND (reference sequence). The CDR3 has 18 amino acids. For the CDR3, the DNA is TGTGCCAGTAGTATACTGCCTTTCAGTAGCGGGGGAAGCATAACGCAGTATTTT. This translates into CASSILPFSSGGSITQYF.